This T cell receptor beta chain was retrieved from a study of cytomegalovirus exposure and HLA in healthy donors. As regards this clone: Its antigen is still unknown.

60 Vbeta and 13 Jbeta primers were used in PCR. Libraries were prepared by immunoSEQ multiplex PCR; TCRdb keeps only in-frame clonotypes and omits some of them. The top ten hold approximately 1.4% of the sample, which has about 130,000 clones, around 80% seen once. This CDR3 contains 14 residues. J lost 6 bases, V lost 8 bases, and 9 bases had no gene match. Per germline, CDR1 MNHEY and CDR2 SMNVEV (reference sequence). Study results and caveats: An ancestry cluster, one associated with Asian ancestry, reportedly showed fewer N-insertions than the approximately 670-donor mean in a later analysis. TCR beta V- and J-gene trimming, according to a later analysis, was linked to a missense DCLRE1C variant. Association of 15,000 to 20,000 TCR beta sequences with HLA alleles was found at 0.05 false discovery rate in a later analysis. 87-base-pair reads could not separate some V segments, including TRBV6-2 and TRBV6-3.

Sequencing was done on a sample of PBMCs. The receptor was derived from a female donor in good health and CMV-seronegative. J is TRBJ1-2 and V is TRBV27, with 10 bases matching TRBD1. CDR3 residues: CASGSGQGENGYTF. Written as DNA, the CDR3 is TGTGCCAGCGGTTCTGGACAGGGGGAGAATGGCTACACCTTC.